Shown below are 20 T cell receptor beta chains from a single sample sequenced in a study of T cells in Graves' hyperthyroidism and ophthalmopathy. RNA transcripts served as the template for amplifying TCR beta CDR3 regions. Initially, a first-round RT-PCR of the TCR CDR3 employed the HTBI primer set. MiXCR, applied by TCRdb to the multiplex PCR reads, yields one record per CDR3 protein. The sample yields about 270,000 distinct CDR3 sequences, 13% to 15% seen once. The sample comprised blood. These receptors were obtained from a woman aged 50 to 60 with Graves' hyperthyroidism that later progressed to Graves' ophthalmopathy.

Many counts were recorded for this clonotype. This rearrangement joins TRBV28 to TRBJ2-7, with 7 bases lining up with TRBD1. The CDR3 sequence is 13 residues long. V lost 7 bases, J lost 3 bases, and 6 bases stayed unmatched. In germline, CDR1 is MDHEN, CDR2 SYDVKM. The CDR3 loop is CASNRDSFYEQYF. As DNA, the CDR3 is TGTGCCAGCAACCGGGACAGCTTCTACGAGCAGTACTTC.

The J gene is TRBJ1-6, the V gene TRBV9; 7 bases line up with TRBD1. The trim removed 0 bases at V and 8 bases at J, leaving 2 bases unmatched. The germline V gene encodes CDR1 SGDLS and CDR2 YYNGEE. CDR3 size: 14 residues. The CDR3 nucleotides are TGTGCCAGCAGCGTAGGACAGGGCCATTCACCCCTCCACTTT. Its protein is CASSVGQGHSPLHF.

J is TRBJ1-5 and V is TRBV27; D is uncertain. This CDR3 has 14 residues. Trimming took 4 bases from V and 0 from J, leaving 7 bases between them. CDR1 and CDR2 from the germline V gene are MNHEY and SMNVEV (reference sequence). The DNA of the CDR3 is TGTGCCAGCAGTTGGCAGTATAGCAATCAGCCCCAGCATTTT. The encoded protein is CASSWQYSNQPQHF.

This clonotype has ten or more counts. The V and J genes are TRBV3-1 and TRBJ2-5; maybe TRBD2 (6 bases). The CDR3 consists of 15 residues. The ends were cut back, 4 bases at V and 4 bases at J, with 16 bases in the middle. CDR1 and CDR2 (germline): LGHDT, YNNKEL (reference sequence). The CDR3 loop reads CASSPSRERGETQYF. CDR3 sequence (DNA): TGTGCCAGCAGCCCTTCACGGGAGCGCGGAGAGACCCAGTACTTC.

At least ten counts were recorded for this clonotype. The chain employs TRBV28 and TRBJ1-1, with D unclear. Trimming left V 8 bases short and J 4 bases short, with 20 bases between. The length of the CDR3 is 15 residues. Germline-derived CDR1 and CDR2 are MDHEN and SYDVKM. The DNA of the CDR3 is TGTGCCAGCTCCGTGCAGGCTGCGCCGGGCACTGAAGCTTTCTTT. Protein product: CASSVQAAPGTEAFF.

This clonotype has just one count. The gene calls are TRBV20-1 and TRBJ2-3, with 11 bases lining up with TRBD2. After removal of 0 bases from V and 10 bases from J, the junction contained 9 bases not matched to a gene. This CDR3 is built from 15 residues. Germline-derived CDR1 and CDR2 are DFQATT and SNEGSKA (reference sequence). This CDR3 is CSARDRLAGWDAQYF. CDR3 nucleotides: TGCAGTGCTAGAGATCGACTAGCGGGATGGGATGCGCAGTATTTT.

In this sample, this clonotype turned up many times. This rearrangement joins TRBV5-1 to TRBJ2-3; 9 nucleotides align to TRBD2. The V gene end was trimmed by 3 bases and the J gene end by 6 bases; junction bases not matched to a gene: 8. Germline V gene data show CDR1 as SGHRS and CDR2 as YFSETQ. CDR3 length equals 15 residues. The CDR3 is CASSSYSGSGDTQYF. CDR3 nucleotide sequence: TGCGCCAGCAGCTCCTATAGCGGGAGTGGCGATACGCAGTATTTT.

This clonotype occurred many times. The CDR3 spells CASSLSGSRTGELFF. DNA for the CDR3: TGTGCCAGCAGCTTAAGCGGGAGTCGGACCGGGGAGCTGTTTTTT. The chain combines TRBV11-3 with TRBJ2-2; 8 bases are shared with TRBD2. The CDR3 totals 15 residues. The V and J ends lost 2 bases and 5 bases, in that order; junction bases with no gene match: 4. CDR1 SGHNT and CDR2 YENEEA come from the germline V gene.

Concerning this clonotype itself: One end of the junction is discordant with germline, which a read error may explain. The V gene is TRBV5-4, the J gene TRBJ2-1, with D possibly called TRBD1 or TRBD2 (5 bases each). The CDR3 length is 17 residues. Germline CDR1 is SGHNT and CDR2 is YYREEE (reference sequence). DNA for the CDR3: TGTGCCAGCAGCTTGGCCAAAGGGACGAGTGGGATGGGTGAGCAGCTCTTC. Protein sequence: CASSLAKGTSGMGEQLF.

At least ten counts were recorded for this clonotype. This chain links TRBV28 with TRBJ2-5; D might be TRBD1 (5 bases). The CDR3 spans 15 residues. The germline CDR1 and CDR2 sequences are MDHEN and SYDVKM. The V end was cut by 6 bases, the J end by 5 bases, with 19 bases between. The CDR3 coding sequence is TGTGCCAGCAGCCCCTTGGGGCGGACCGCCGAGACCCAGTACTTC. It translates to CASSPLGRTAETQYF. The whole variable domain, filled in from reference TRBV28 and TRBJ2-5, reads DVKVTQSSRYLVKRTGEKVFLECVQDMDHENMFWYRQDPGLGLRLIYFSYDVKMKEKGDIPEGYSVSREKKERFSLILESASTNQTSMYLCASSPLGRTAETQYFGPGTRLLVL.

This clonotype was found a few times. The chain is built from TRBV9 and TRBJ1-4, with D uncertain. The V end was cut by 3 bases, the J end by 0 bases, with 9 bases between. CDR1 is SGDLS and CDR2 is YYNGEE in the germline V gene. CDR3 length equals 15 residues. The chain's CDR3 is CASSAQPATNEKLFF. Written as DNA, the CDR3 is TGTGCCAGCAGCGCCCAGCCTGCAACTAATGAAAAACTGTTTTTT.

This clonotype was found many times. This sequence joins TRBV3-1 and TRBJ2-5; no reliable D call. V lost 6 bases to trimming and J lost 6 bases, with 14 bases between them. Germline V gene data show CDR1 as LGHDT and CDR2 as YNNKEL (reference sequence). The CDR3 contains 13 residues. CDR3 sequence: CASRHNSRQTQYF. For the CDR3, the DNA is TGTGCCAGCAGGCATAATAGTCGTCAGACCCAGTACTTC.

The V gene is TRBV5-1, the J gene TRBJ1-2, with TRBD1 matching over 7 bases. The CDR3 contains 17 residues. Germline V gene sequence: CDR1 SGHRS, CDR2 YFSETQ. J lost 0 bases, V lost 4 bases, and 12 bases had no gene match. The CDR3 DNA reads as TGCGCCAGCAGCCAAACCGGGACAGACCTTTCTAACTATGGCTACACCTTC. Protein: CASSQTGTDLSNYGYTF.

This clonotype was seen repeatedly, ten times or more. The genes are TRBV28 and TRBJ1-1; 8 positions agree with TRBD1. Germline V gene lookup returns CDR1 MDHEN and CDR2 SYDVKM. J lost 11 bases, V lost 2 bases, and 16 bases had no gene match. The CDR3 length is 16 residues. CDR3 region: CASSLIIGQGGWSAFF. The CDR3 DNA reads as TGTGCCAGCAGTTTAATAATCGGACAGGGCGGCTGGTCTGCTTTCTTT.

This clonotype was counted many times. The CDR3: CASSEGTSGRFARKETQYF. The DNA for the CDR3 is TGCGCCAGCAGTGAGGGGACTAGCGGGAGATTTGCCCGAAAAGAGACCCAGTACTTC. This sequence joins TRBV10-1 and TRBJ2-5; 14 bases align to TRBD2. With V trimmed by 2 bases and J by 3 bases, 11 bases remained unmatched. The CDR3 sequence is 19 residues long. Germline loops: CDR1 WNHNN, CDR2 SYGVQD (reference sequence).

This clonotype was counted only a few times. The V call is TRBV19, the J call TRBJ2-2; 9 nucleotides align to TRBD1. CDR3 length: 18 residues. CDR1 is LNHDA, CDR2 SQIVND, per germline (reference sequence). Trimming at V came to 1 base and at J to 0 bases, leaving 6 bases not matched to a gene. The CDR3 region is CASSIGGRDRANTGELFF. Here the CDR3 DNA reads TGTGCCAGTAGTATAGGGGGTCGGGACAGGGCGAACACCGGGGAGCTGTTTTTT.

This clonotype was seen repeatedly, ten times or more. This sequence joins TRBV6-1 and TRBJ1-1, with no clear D. V was cut by 5 bases and J by 5 bases, with 6 bases left in between. Germline V CDR1 and CDR2: MNHNS, SASEGT. The CDR3 has 11 residues. This CDR3 is CASSYQTEAFF. The CDR3 DNA sequence: TGTGCCAGCAGTTACCAGACTGAAGCTTTCTTT.

This clonotype was seen many times. This chain connects TRBV6-1 to TRBJ1-2; D call uncertain. This CDR3 is 13 amino acids long. Germline V gives CDR1 MNHNS, CDR2 SASEGT. Trimming pared 7 bases from V and 3 bases from J, leaving 12 bases between. Here the CDR3 DNA reads TGTGCCAGCACGCGAACCTCTGACTATGGCTACACCTTC. Translation gives CASTRTSDYGYTF.

This clonotype has a count of ten or more. This chain uses TRBV11-2 with TRBJ2-7, with 10 nucleotides matching TRBD2. This CDR3 has 16 amino acids. The germline CDR1 and CDR2 sequences are SGHAT and FQNNGV. The V and J ends lost 5 bases and 5 bases, in that order; junction bases with no gene match: 12. CDR3 protein: CASSPGAGGPIDEQYF. Written as DNA, the CDR3 is TGTGCCAGCAGCCCTGGAGCGGGAGGGCCCATCGACGAGCAGTACTTC.

This rearrangement joins TRBV18 to TRBJ2-7, with no clear D. Germline lookup yields CDR1 KGHSH and CDR2 LQKENI. The CDR3 length is 13 residues. V lost 3 bases, J lost 5 bases, and 11 bases lay in between. The CDR3: CASSPYVRDEQYF. DNA for the CDR3: TGTGCCAGCTCACCTTATGTTAGGGACGAGCAGTACTTC.